One sample yielded the 19 T cell receptor beta chains listed below, sequenced in a study of patients and donors after allogeneic stem cell transplantation. Via MiXCR, TCRdb re-called the RT-PCR reads, giving one row per CDR3 protein. The repertoire has more than 150,000 distinct CDR3 sequences, less than 45% of them found once; the top ten carry approximately 30%. The sequenced sample was blood, either unsorted or a sorted T cell fraction (not recorded which). The receptors derive from a human donor who was either an allogeneic HSCT recipient or a stem cell or donor lymphocyte infusion donor (not recorded which). It is not recorded whose cells these are; they may come from a transplant donor.

This clonotype was detected only a few times. The chain uses TRBV12-3 or TRBV12-4 and TRBJ1-1; D not certain. The CDR3 covers 13 residues. The ends were cut back, 0 bases at V and 8 bases at J, with 10 bases in the middle. As DNA, the CDR3 is TGTGCCAGCAGTTTAGCTGGAGGGCGGGAAGCTTTCTTT. It translates to CASSLAGGREAFF.

This rearrangement joins TRBV20-1 to TRBJ1-2; TRBD1 aligns across 8 bases. The CDR3 length is 16 residues. With V trimmed by 3 bases and J by 4 bases, 13 bases remained unmatched. Germline V gene lookup returns CDR1 DFQATT and CDR2 SNEGSKA (reference sequence). The CDR3 sequence: CSASSTGTGWGYGYTF. CDR3 in DNA: TGCAGTGCTAGCTCGACCGGGACAGGTTGGGGCTATGGCTACACCTTC.

This clonotype has a handful of counts. The rearrangement uses TRBV6-6 and TRBJ1-2; 10 bases are a match to TRBD1. Trimming cost V 1 base and J 0 bases; bases outside gene matches: 8. Germline V CDR1 and CDR2: MNHNY, SVGAGI (reference sequence). This CDR3 is 18 amino acids long. CDR3 DNA sequence: TGTGCCAGCAGTTACTTATCGGGACAGGGGATAGCTAACTATGGCTACACCTTC. As protein: CASSYLSGQGIANYGYTF.

The chain combines TRBV12-3 or TRBV12-4 with TRBJ2-7; 12 nucleotides line up with TRBD2. Unmatched junction bases numbered 14, after V lost 6 bases and J lost 5 bases. CDR3 size: 17 residues. In DNA form, the CDR3 reads TGTGCCAGCAGCCTCGAACTAGCGGGAGGTTCGCTTCACGAGCAGTACTTC. It codes for CASSLELAGGSLHEQYF.

This clonotype has just a few counts. CDR3 region: CAISEREGAAEAFF. For the CDR3, the DNA is TGTGCCATCAGTGAGAGAGAGGGGGCCGCTGAAGCTTTCTTT. The chain carries TRBV10-3 and TRBJ1-1, with TRBD1 matching 7 bases. CDR3 size: 14 residues. Germline assignment: CDR1 ENHRY and CDR2 SYGVKD. After removal of 2 bases from V and 6 bases from J, the junction contained 6 bases not matched to a gene.

V gene TRBV7-9 combines with J gene TRBJ1-2; no clear D. Trimming stripped 5 bases from V and 6 bases from J, with 7 bases between. This CDR3 has 11 amino acids. Germline V gene sequence: CDR1 SEHNR, CDR2 FQNEAQ (reference sequence). The CDR3 bases are TGTGCCAGCAGCCGCCAGGATGGCTACACCTTC. It yields the protein CASSRQDGYTF.

V gene TRBV18 combines with J gene TRBJ2-7, with 7 bases fitting TRBD1. Germline lookup yields CDR1 KGHSH and CDR2 LQKENI. The length of the CDR3 is 15 residues. J gave up 5 bases and V 2 bases, and 9 bases lay outside the gene matches. CDR3 nucleotides: TGTGCCAGCTCACCATATGGACAGGAGGAGGACGAGCAGTACTTC. This encodes CASSPYGQEEDEQYF. Full variable domain (outside the CDR3, taken from reference TRBV18 and TRBJ2-7): NAGVMQNPRHLVRRRGQEARLRCSPMKGHSHVYWYRQLPEEGLKFMVYLQKENIIDESGMPKERFSAEFPKEGPSILRIQQVVRGDSAAYFCASSPYGQEEDEQYFGPGTRLTVT.

In its sample, this clonotype was seen a few times. The chain combines TRBV5-6 with TRBJ1-4, with unresolved D. V lost 0 bases to trimming and J lost 7 bases, with 7 bases between them. Germline V lookup: CDR1 SGHDT, CDR2 YYEEEE. This CDR3 comprises 13 residues. The CDR3 DNA reads as TGTGCCAGCAGCTTGGGAACGGTTGAAAAACTGTTTTTT. This gives the protein CASSLGTVEKLFF.

This chain uses TRBV6-5 with TRBJ1-1; the D gene is possibly TRBD1 (5 bases). Germline V gene lookup returns CDR1 MNHEY and CDR2 SVGAGI. The CDR3 contains 15 residues. The germline V and J ends were trimmed by 5 bases and 5 bases, with 18 bases remaining between them. The CDR3 coding sequence is TGTGCCAGCAGTGGGGTGGATATCCGGGGGACTGAAGCTTTCTTT. As protein: CASSGVDIRGTEAFF.

This clonotype was recorded once. V usage is TRBV12-3 or TRBV12-4 and J usage is TRBJ2-7; D possibly uses TRBD1 or TRBD2 (5 bases each). This CDR3 region has 13 residues. Trimming cost V 5 bases and J 2 bases, with 10 bases left between them. The CDR3 region is CASSPPGPYEQYF. The CDR3 bases are TGTGCCAGCAGTCCCCCGGGGCCCTACGAGCAGTACTTC.

The chain recombines TRBV15 with TRBJ1-2, with 10 bases matching TRBD1. The germline V gene has CDR1 LNHNV and CDR2 YYDKDF (reference sequence). J lost 2 bases, V lost 0 bases, and 21 bases had no gene match. This CDR3 has 22 residues. In DNA form, the CDR3 reads TGTGCCACCAGCAGAGATCGAGGAGACTTGCCCGGACAGGGGGGGCGGAACTATGGCTACACCTTC. This codes for CATSRDRGDLPGQGGRNYGYTF.

The chain recombines TRBV6-5 with TRBJ1-2; perhaps TRBD1 as D (5 bases). The CDR3 runs 14 residues. V was pared by 3 bases and J by 0 bases, with 8 bases between. Germline CDR1 and CDR2: MNHEY and SVGAGI. The CDR3 protein is CASSYGGANYGYTF. The CDR3 coding sequence is TGTGCCAGCAGTTATGGAGGGGCTAACTATGGCTACACCTTC.

This clonotype appeared a few times. The rearrangement joins TRBV29-1 to TRBJ2-5; D is possibly TRBD2 (5 bases). The V gene's germline CDR1 is SQVTM and CDR2 ANQGSEA. The CDR3 totals 11 residues. V was pared by 7 bases and J by 5 bases, with 11 bases between. This CDR3 is CSERVGETQYF. For the CDR3, the DNA is TGCAGCGAGAGGGTCGGGGAGACCCAGTACTTC.

The chain employs TRBV5-1 and TRBJ1-3; D is possibly TRBD1 (6 bases). The CDR3 sequence is 15 residues long. Per the germline V gene, CDR1 is SGHRS and CDR2 is YFSETQ. Trimming took 0 bases from V and 2 from J, leaving 9 bases between them. CDR3 DNA sequence: TGCGCCAGCAGCTTGGAGGGGACAACTGGAAACACCATATATTTT. Translated, it gives CASSLEGTTGNTIYF.

This clonotype has just a few counts. The chain carries TRBV6-6 and TRBJ2-1; D ambiguous. CDR1 MNHNY and CDR2 SVGAGI come from the germline V gene (reference sequence). V dropped 0 bases and J dropped 4 bases, with 16 bases sitting between them. The CDR3 has 17 amino acids. CDR3 bases: TGTGCCAGCAGTTACTCGGTCGAGAGGTGGGGATACAATGAGCAGTTCTTC. Translated, it gives CASSYSVERWGYNEQFF.

This sequence joins TRBV7-9 and TRBJ1-5; 7 bases line up with TRBD1. Looked up from germline, CDR1 is SEHNR and CDR2 is FQNEAQ (reference sequence). The CDR3 has 19 residues. V was clipped by 5 bases and J by 0 bases; unmatched bases: 16. In DNA, the CDR3 is TGTGCCAGCAGCCCCTGGACAGGCTTTCAACTATATAGCAATCAGCCCCAGCATTTT. It translates to CASSPWTGFQLYSNQPQHF.

This clonotype occurred a few times. The rearrangement joins TRBV6-2 or TRBV6-3 to TRBJ2-7; D remains ambiguous. The length of the CDR3 is 13 residues. V lost 4 bases, J lost 2 bases, and 9 bases lay in between. CDR1 and CDR2 (germline): MNHEY, SVGEGT. The CDR3 DNA follows: TGTGCCAGCAGTTTCCGGGCAGCCTACGAGCAGTACTTC. Amino acid sequence: CASSFRAAYEQYF.

The chain has TRBV30 and TRBJ2-1; no firm D call. This CDR3 has 11 amino acids. The germline V and J ends were trimmed by 3 bases and 6 bases, with 6 bases remaining between them. Germline V CDR1 and CDR2: GTSNPN, SVGIG (reference sequence). The DNA for the CDR3 is TGTGCCTGGAGGAGGCCCAATGAGCAGTTCTTC. It is translated as CAWRRPNEQFF.

This clonotype showed up just a few times. The rearrangement links TRBV6-1 to TRBJ1-1; maybe TRBD1 (6 bases). This CDR3 is built from 15 residues. CDR1 and CDR2 from the germline V gene are MNHNS and SASEGT. V was clipped by 5 bases and J by 1 base, with 14 bases between them. Written as DNA, the CDR3 is TGTGCCAGCAGTTGGAAGGGACAACCGAACACTGAAGCTTTCTTT. Protein product: CASSWKGQPNTEAFF.